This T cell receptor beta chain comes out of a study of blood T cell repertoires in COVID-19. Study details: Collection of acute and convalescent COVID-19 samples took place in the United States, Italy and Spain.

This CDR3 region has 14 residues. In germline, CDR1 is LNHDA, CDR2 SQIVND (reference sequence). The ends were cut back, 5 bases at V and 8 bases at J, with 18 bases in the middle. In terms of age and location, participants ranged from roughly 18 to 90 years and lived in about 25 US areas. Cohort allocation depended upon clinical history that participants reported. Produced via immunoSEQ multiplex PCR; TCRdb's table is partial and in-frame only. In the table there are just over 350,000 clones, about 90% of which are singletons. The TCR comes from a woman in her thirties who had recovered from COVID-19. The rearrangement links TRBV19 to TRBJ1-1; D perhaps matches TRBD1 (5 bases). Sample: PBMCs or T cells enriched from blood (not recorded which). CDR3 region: CASSLTGGTREAFF. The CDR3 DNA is TGTGCCAGTAGTCTTACGGGAGGGACGCGGGAAGCTTTCTTT.